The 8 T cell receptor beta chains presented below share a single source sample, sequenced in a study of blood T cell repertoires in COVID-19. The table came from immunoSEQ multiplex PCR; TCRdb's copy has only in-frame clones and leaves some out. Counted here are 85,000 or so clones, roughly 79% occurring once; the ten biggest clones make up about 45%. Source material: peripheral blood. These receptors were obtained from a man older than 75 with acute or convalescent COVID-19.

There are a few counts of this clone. CDR3 sequence reads: CASSLEQNTEAFF. The DNA of the CDR3 is TGCGCCAGCAGCTTGGAGCAGAACACTGAAGCTTTCTTT. The chain joins TRBV5-1 to TRBJ1-1; D is unclear. This CDR3 has 13 amino acids. V lost 0 bases and J 1 base, leaving 4 bases between the germline ends. In germline, CDR1 is SGHRS, CDR2 YFSETQ.

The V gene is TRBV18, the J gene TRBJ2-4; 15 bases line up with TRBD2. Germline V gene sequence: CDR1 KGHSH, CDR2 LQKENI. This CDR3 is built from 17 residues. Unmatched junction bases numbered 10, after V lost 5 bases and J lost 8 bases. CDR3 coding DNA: TGTGCCAGCTCATCGGGACTAGCGGGAGGATTTCTGGACATTCAGTACTTC. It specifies CASSSGLAGGFLDIQYF.

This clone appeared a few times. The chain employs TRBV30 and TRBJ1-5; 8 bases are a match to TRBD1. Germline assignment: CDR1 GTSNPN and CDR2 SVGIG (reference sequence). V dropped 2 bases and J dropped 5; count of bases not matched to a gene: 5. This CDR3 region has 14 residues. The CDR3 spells CAWSPHRGDQPQHF. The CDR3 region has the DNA TGTGCCTGGAGTCCTCACAGGGGGGATCAGCCCCAGCATTTT.

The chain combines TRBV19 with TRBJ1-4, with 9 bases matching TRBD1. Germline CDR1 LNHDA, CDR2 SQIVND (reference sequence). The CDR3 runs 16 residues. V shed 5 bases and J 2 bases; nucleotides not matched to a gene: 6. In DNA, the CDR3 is TGTGCCAGTAGTGTGTCCGGGACAGGGACTAATGAAAAACTGTTTTTT. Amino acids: CASSVSGTGTNEKLFF. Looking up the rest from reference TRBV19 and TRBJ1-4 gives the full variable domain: DGGITQSPKYLFRKEGQNVTLSCEQNLNHDAMYWYRQDPGQGLRLIYYSQIVNDFQKGDIAEGYSVSREKKESFPLTVTSAQKNPTAFYLCASSVSGTGTNEKLFFGSGTQLSVL.

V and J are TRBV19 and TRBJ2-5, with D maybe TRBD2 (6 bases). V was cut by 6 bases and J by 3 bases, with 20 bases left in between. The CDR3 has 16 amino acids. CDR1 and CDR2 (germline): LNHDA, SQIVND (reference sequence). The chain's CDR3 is CASSRHGLATEETQYF. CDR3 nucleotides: TGTGCCAGTAGCAGACACGGCCTAGCGACGGAAGAGACCCAGTACTTC.

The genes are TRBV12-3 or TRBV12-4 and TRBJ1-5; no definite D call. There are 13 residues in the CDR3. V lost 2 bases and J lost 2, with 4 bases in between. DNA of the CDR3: TGTGCCAGCAGTTTACGAGGCAATCAGCCCCAGCATTTT. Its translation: CASSLRGNQPQHF.

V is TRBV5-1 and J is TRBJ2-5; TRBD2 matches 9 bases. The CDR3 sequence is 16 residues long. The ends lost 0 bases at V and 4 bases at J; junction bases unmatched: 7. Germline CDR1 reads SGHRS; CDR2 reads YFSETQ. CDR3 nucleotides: TGCGCCAGCAGCTTGGACCTAGCGGGACGGGCAGAGACCCAGTACTTC. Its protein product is CASSLDLAGRAETQYF.

The CDR3 reads CASSNVRTGMNEAFF. The CDR3 DNA reads TGCGCCAGCAGCAACGTTCGCACAGGGATGAATGAAGCTTTCTTT. The chain is built from TRBV5-1 and TRBJ1-1, with D possibly matching TRBD1 (6 bases). Germline assignment: CDR1 SGHRS and CDR2 YFSETQ. This CDR3 is built from 15 residues. V gave up 4 bases and J gave up 7 bases, with 20 bases separating them.